Listed here is a single TCR beta chain. The sample belongs to a study of T cells expressing NK-cell markers. Study context: HCMV serostatus: most of the eight sequenced donors positive, one negative.

TCRdb reprocessed the 5' RACE reads, with one entry per CDR3 protein and no DNA. This listing includes hundreds of thousands of distinct CDR3 sequences. The germline gives CDR1 SQVTM, CDR2 ANQGSEA. This CDR3 contains 12 residues. The specimen sequenced was blood T cells: a sorted CD56 or NKG2C T cell subset, CD4+ or CD8+ T cells, or bulk PBMC T cells (not recorded which). The gene calls are TRBV29-1 and TRBJ2-1; TCRdb indicates TRBD1, and absent DNA this call remains unverified. The receptor was isolated from a woman between 18 and 69 years old in good health. CDR3 protein: CSVEDGGNEQFF.